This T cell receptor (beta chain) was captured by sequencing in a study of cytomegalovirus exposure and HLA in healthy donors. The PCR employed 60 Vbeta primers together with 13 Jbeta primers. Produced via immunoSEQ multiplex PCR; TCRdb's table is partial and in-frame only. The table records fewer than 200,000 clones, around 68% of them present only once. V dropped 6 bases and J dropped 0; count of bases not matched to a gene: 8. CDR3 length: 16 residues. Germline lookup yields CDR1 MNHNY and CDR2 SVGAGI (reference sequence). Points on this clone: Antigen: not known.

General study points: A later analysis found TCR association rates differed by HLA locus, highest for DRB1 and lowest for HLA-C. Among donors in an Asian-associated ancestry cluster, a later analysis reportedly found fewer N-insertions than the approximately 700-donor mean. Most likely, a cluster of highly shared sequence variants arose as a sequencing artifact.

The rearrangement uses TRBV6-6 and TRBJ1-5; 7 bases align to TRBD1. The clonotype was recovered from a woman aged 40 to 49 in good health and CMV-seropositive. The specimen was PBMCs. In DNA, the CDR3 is TGTGCCAGCAGATTAGTCAGGGGGAATAGCAATCAGCCCCAGCATTTT. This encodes CASRLVRGNSNQPQHF.